A single sample is the source of the 8 T cell receptor beta chains below, sequenced in a study of T cell responses to AZD1222 COVID-19 vaccine. Repertoires were generated with immunoSEQ multiplex PCR, while TCRdb's copy carries only in-frame clones and drops some. The sample has over 100,000 clones; 85% to 95% are singletons. This material consisted of peripheral blood, taken on day 0 of AZD1222 vaccination. The receptors shown here come from an adult in good health.

This sequence joins TRBV7-6 and TRBJ1-4; TRBD1 matches 8 bases. Germline V gene data show CDR1 as SGHVS and CDR2 as FNYEAQ. The CDR3 runs 15 residues. V lost 5 bases and J lost 8; bases outside the gene matches: 10. The CDR3 DNA follows: TGTGCCAGCAGCGCATCGGGGACAGGAGAAGAAAAACTGTTTTTT. Protein product: CASSASGTGEEKLFF.

The chain combines TRBV9 with TRBJ1-4, with a tentative D call TRBD1 (5 bases). Trimming removed 0 bases from V and 3 bases from J, with 9 bases in between. Germline CDR1 and CDR2: SGDLS and YYNGEE. This CDR3 is 15 amino acids long. The CDR3 here is CASSVEDTPNEKLFF. The CDR3 nucleotides are TGTGCCAGCAGCGTAGAGGACACCCCTAATGAAAAACTGTTTTTT.

In its sample, this clone was seen once. The V gene is TRBV5-4, the J gene TRBJ2-7; D could derive from TRBD1 or TRBD2 (6 bases each). Germline CDR1 reads SGHNT; CDR2 reads YYREEE (reference sequence). This CDR3 is 17 amino acids long. V shed 0 bases and J shed 5 bases, with 21 bases lying between them. The CDR3 here is CASSLDGSRGALNEQYF. CDR3 nucleotides: TGTGCCAGCAGCTTGGACGGGTCTAGGGGGGCCCTGAACGAGCAGTACTTC.

The chain recombines TRBV3-1 (or the pseudogene TRBV3-2) with TRBJ1-2; 7 nucleotides agree with TRBD1. Looked up from germline, CDR1 is LGHDT and CDR2 is YNNKEL (reference sequence). This CDR3 spans 14 amino acids. V dropped 4 bases and J dropped 4; count of bases not matched to a gene: 6. This chain's CDR3 is CASSLLTGIYGYTF. In DNA, the CDR3 is TGTGCCAGCAGCCTCCTGACAGGGATCTATGGCTACACCTTC.

V usage is TRBV9 and J usage is TRBJ2-1, with 7 bases fitting TRBD1. This CDR3 region has 19 residues. The germline V gene encodes CDR1 SGDLS and CDR2 YYNGEE. V shed 1 base, J shed 8 bases, and the junction held 21 bases outside the gene matches. The CDR3 sequence: CASSVFPPSGSAQGDEQFF. CDR3 DNA: TGTGCCAGCAGCGTATTCCCCCCGAGTGGTAGCGCTCAGGGGGATGAGCAGTTCTTC.

The V call is TRBV5-1, the J call TRBJ2-7; 9 nucleotides align to TRBD1. J was trimmed by 3 bases and V by 2 bases; bases with no gene match: 3. The CDR3 totals 14 residues. Germline V gene data show CDR1 as SGHRS and CDR2 as YFSETQ. In DNA form, the CDR3 reads TGCGCCAGCAGCTTCGGGACAGGGTACTACGAGCAGTACTTC. Its translation is CASSFGTGYYEQYF.

This chain uses TRBV7-8 with TRBJ2-3, with no clear D. Between the trimmed V and J ends, which lost 0 bases and 2 bases, there was a span of 9 bases. CDR1 SGHVS and CDR2 FQNEAQ come from the germline V gene. The CDR3 is made up of 15 amino acids. The CDR3 DNA is TGTGCCAGCAGCTTAGCGGGCTCCATCACAGATACGCAGTATTTT. Amino acid sequence: CASSLAGSITDTQYF.

Written as DNA, the CDR3 is TGTGCCAGCAGCTTGCAGGGGGATCAGCCCCAGCATTTT. Its protein product is CASSLQGDQPQHF. This chain connects TRBV7-9 to TRBJ1-5, with 7 positions matching TRBD1. Looked up from germline, CDR1 is SEHNR and CDR2 is FQNEAQ (reference sequence). This CDR3 contains 13 residues. The ends lost 3 bases at V and 5 bases at J; junction bases unmatched: 1.